This TCR beta chain appears in the sequencing data of a study of CD8 T cells in ankylosing spondylitis. Notes on the study in general: A motif of 8 or 9 highly homologous TCR beta variants was seen as apparently characteristic of ankylosing spondylitis blood.

V was shortened by 7 bases and J by 6 bases, with 13 bases between the two germline ends. Germline V gene sequence: CDR1 SGHTA, CDR2 FQGTGA. This CDR3 contains 13 residues. TCRdb reanalysed the 5' RACE reads using MiXCR and keeps one entry per CDR3 protein. The sample lists 250,000 to 350,000 distinct CDR3 sequences, 20% occurring once. Note on this clonotype: What it binds is not known.

The source material was blood, either unsorted or a sorted T cell fraction (not recorded which). The source of this sequence is a female donor with ankylosing spondylitis or in good health (not recorded which). The chain links TRBV7-3 to TRBJ2-1, with D unresolved. The CDR3 loop reads CASTDSPSNEQFF. The CDR3 coding sequence is TGTGCCAGCACCGACTCACCTTCCAATGAGCAGTTCTTC.